A selection of T cell receptor beta chains follows, all from one sample in a study of T cell repertoires in cytomegalovirus infection. These receptors' antigens are unknown. TCRdb recomputed calls from the reads with MiXCR, one row per CDR3 protein. The data contain roughly 280,000 distinct CDR3 sequences, approximately 22% of them singletons. Sequenced material: cultured PBMCs, taken from culture after CMV antigen stimulation. All receptors come from a human donor in good health (CMV status not recorded). Some clones in this sample may be carry-over from other donors' samples. CDR3s include the opening cysteine and the closing phenylalanine or tryptophan. A D gene is named only where the DNA matches it firmly. Some rows mark clone size as missing; the rest say once, few, many or name a class of expanded clone.

d_call	v_call	clone_size	j_call	cdr3_nt	cdr3_aa
.	TRBV2	.	TRBJ1-5	TGTGCCAGCAGTGAAGGCGGCAGACGACCGCATCAGCCCCAGCATTTT	CASSEGGRRPHQPQHF
.	TRBV28	.	TRBJ2-3	TGTGCCAGCAGTTCGGGTCGGACTAGCACAGATACGCAGTATTTT	CASSSGRTSTDTQYF
.	TRBV11-2	.	TRBJ1-1	TGTGCCAGCTCGCACCCGGGACTCGGGAACACTGAAGCTTTCTTT	CASSHPGLGNTEAFF
.	TRBV7-4	.	TRBJ2-1	TGTGCCAGCAGTTCCGGGACTCTTAATGAGCAGTTCTTC	CASSSGTLNEQFF
TRBD2	TRBV10-3	.	TRBJ2-1	TGTGCCATCAGGAAGGGACTAGCGGGAGGGAGCTCCTACAATGAGCAGTTCTTC	CAIRKGLAGGSSYNEQFF
TRBD2	TRBV30	many	TRBJ2-3	TGTGCCTGGAGTGAGGGACTAAGCACAGATACGCAGTATTTT	CAWSEGLSTDTQYF
.	TRBV19	few	TRBJ1-2	TGTGCCAGTAGCTTGGGAGGGGAGCGCTACACCTTC	CASSLGGERYTF
.	TRBV7-2	many	TRBJ2-7	TGTGCCAGCAGCCCTAGGGGGGGCCTGGGCGAGCAGTACTTC	CASSPRGGLGEQYF
TRBD1	TRBV7-6	many	TRBJ1-1	TGTGCCAGCAGCTTAGATGGGACAGGCTCGGTCACTGAAGCTTTCTTT	CASSLDGTGSVTEAFF
.	TRBV24-1	.	TRBJ1-2	TGTGCCACCAGTGATTCGGTCGTCAGTCATGGCTACACCTTC	CATSDSVVSHGYTF
TRBD2	TRBV20-1	few	TRBJ2-3	TGCAGTGCTAGTGGACTAGGTAGCACAGATACGCAGTATTTT	CSASGLGSTDTQYF
.	TRBV20-1	.	TRBJ1-3	TGCAGTGCTAGTAGGCGAGGAAACACCATATATTTT	CSASRRGNTIYF
TRBD1	TRBV14	.	TRBJ1-2	TGTGCCAGCAGCCCCGCCGGGACAGGGGCTCTCTATGGCTACACCTTC	CASSPAGTGALYGYTF
.	TRBV15	.	TRBJ1-1	TGTGCCACCAGCAGAGTCCCGGCTGAAGCTTTCTTT	CATSRVPAEAFF
.	TRBV12-3/TRBV12-4	many	TRBJ1-2	TGTGCCAGCAGTTTACAGGAGCTCTATGGCTACACCTTC	CASSLQELYGYTF
.	TRBV2	medium-sized	TRBJ2-1	TGTGCCAGCCAAGGGTACAATGAGCAGTTCTTC	CASQGYNEQFF
TRBD2	TRBV27	.	TRBJ2-3	TGTGCCAGCAGCAGTATCTCGACTAGCGGCCTTAGAGATACGCAGTATTTT	CASSSISTSGLRDTQYF
TRBD1	TRBV20-1	few	TRBJ1-6	TGCAGTGCTACCCGGGACAGTAATTCACCCCTCCACTTT	CSATRDSNSPLHF
TRBD1	TRBV7-2	few	TRBJ2-5	TGTGCCAGCAGCAAACAGGGGGCGGTTGTTGAGACCCAGTACTTC	CASSKQGAVVETQYF
.	TRBV7-2	many	TRBJ2-5	TGTGCCAGCAGCTTCAACGCCGAGACCCAGTACTTC	CASSFNAETQYF
.	TRBV7-2	many	TRBJ2-3	TGTGCCAGCAGCTTAGTTCTCCTGGATACGCAGTATTTT	CASSLVLLDTQYF
TRBD1	TRBV4-1	.	TRBJ1-1	TGCGCCAGCAGCCGAAAGGGACAGGGGAACACTGAAGCTTTCTTT	CASSRKGQGNTEAFF
.	TRBV12-3/TRBV12-4	once	TRBJ2-5	TGTGCCAGCAGCGTCAGCCGGGGGCATGAGACCCAGTACTTC	CASSVSRGHETQYF
TRBD2	TRBV12-3/TRBV12-4	.	TRBJ2-2	TGTGCCAGCAGGCCCGGGGGGGCCGACACCGGGGAGCTGTTTTTT	CASRPGGADTGELFF
.	TRBV20-1	few	TRBJ2-3	TGCAGTGCTAGAGTACGGTTTGGGCGGACTGACGCAGATACGCAGTATTTT	CSARVRFGRTDADTQYF
.	TRBV19	.	TRBJ2-5	TGTGCCAGTAGTACCGACAGGGTCCGGGGGGAGACCCAGTACTTC	CASSTDRVRGETQYF
TRBD1	TRBV6-5	.	TRBJ1-3	TGTGCCAGCAGTTACTTCTCCGGGACAGTAATCTCTGGAAACACCATATATTTT	CASSYFSGTVISGNTIYF
TRBD1	TRBV4-3	.	TRBJ1-2	TGCGCCAGCAGCCATTCCAGTGGAGGACAGGGCGGCTATGGCTACACCTTC	CASSHSSGGQGGYGYTF
.	TRBV4-1	many	TRBJ2-7	TGCGCCAGCAGCCAACTAGCGAATTCCTACGAGCAGTACTTC	CASSQLANSYEQYF
.	TRBV6-2/TRBV6-3	.	TRBJ2-7	TGTGCCAGCAGTTGGAGACGGACCCCCCACGAGCAGTACTTC	CASSWRRTPHEQYF
TRBD1	TRBV7-9	few	TRBJ1-1	TGTGCCAGCAGCCACACTCACAGGGGACCGCGTCTGAACACTGAAGCTTTCTTT	CASSHTHRGPRLNTEAFF
TRBD1	TRBV7-9	few	TRBJ1-1	TGTGCCAGCAGCTCGGGGACAGGGAGGGCTGAAGCTTTCTTT	CASSSGTGRAEAFF
TRBD2	TRBV20-1	.	TRBJ2-3	TGCAGTGCTGCCGGGACTAGCGCAGATACGCAGTATTTT	CSAAGTSADTQYF
.	TRBV10-3	.	TRBJ1-6	TGTGCCATCAGTGAGTCGAGGCAGGGGAATTCACCCCTCCACTTT	CAISESRQGNSPLHF